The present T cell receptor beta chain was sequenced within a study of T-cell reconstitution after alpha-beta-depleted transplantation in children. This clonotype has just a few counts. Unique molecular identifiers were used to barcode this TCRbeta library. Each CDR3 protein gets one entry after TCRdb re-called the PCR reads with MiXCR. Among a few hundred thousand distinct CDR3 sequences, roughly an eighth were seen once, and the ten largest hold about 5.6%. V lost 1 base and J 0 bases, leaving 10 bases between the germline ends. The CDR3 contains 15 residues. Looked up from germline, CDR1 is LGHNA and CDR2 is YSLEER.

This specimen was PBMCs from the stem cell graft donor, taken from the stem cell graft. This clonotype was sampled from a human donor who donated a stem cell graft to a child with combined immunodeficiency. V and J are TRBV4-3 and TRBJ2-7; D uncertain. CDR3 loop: CASSQGHQISYEQYF. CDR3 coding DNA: TGCGCCAGCAGCCAAGGACACCAAATCTCCTACGAGCAGTACTTC.